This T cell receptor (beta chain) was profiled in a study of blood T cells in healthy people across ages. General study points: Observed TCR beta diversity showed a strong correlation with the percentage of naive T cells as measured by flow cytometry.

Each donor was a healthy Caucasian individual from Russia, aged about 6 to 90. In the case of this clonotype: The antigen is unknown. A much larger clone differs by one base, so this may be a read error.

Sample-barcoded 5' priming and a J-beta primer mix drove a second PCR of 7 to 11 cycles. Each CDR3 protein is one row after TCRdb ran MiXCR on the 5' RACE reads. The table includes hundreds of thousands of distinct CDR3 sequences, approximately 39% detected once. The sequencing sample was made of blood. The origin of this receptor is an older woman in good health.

This chain's CDR3 is CASSPPGRKGYNEQFF. In DNA form, the CDR3 reads TGTGCCAGCAGTCCCCCGGGACGAAAAGGATACAATGAGCAGTTCTTC. V and J are TRBV6-2 or TRBV6-3 and TRBJ2-1; D is tentatively TRBD1 or TRBD2 (5 bases each). The germline CDR1 and CDR2 sequences are MNHEY and SVGEGT. The CDR3 length is 16 residues. Trimming pared 5 bases from V and 4 bases from J, leaving 18 bases between.